This T cell receptor beta chain comes out of a study of OX40 agonist ivuxolimab in advanced cancers. In the study overall: The costimulatory receptor OX40 (CD134) was targeted by ivuxolimab, a fully human IgG2 agonistic monoclonal antibody. Of the approximately 50 patients in dose escalation, around 20 had hepatocellular carcinoma, roughly 15 had melanoma, 9 had renal cell carcinoma and 9 had head and neck cancer. Intravenous ivuxolimab was administered to patients every 2 weeks at six dose levels: 0.01, 0.1, 0.3, 1.5, 3 and 10 mg/kg. Prior anti-PD-1, anti-PD-L1 or anti-CTLA-4 therapy was permitted, and roughly two fifths of dose-escalation patients had received checkpoint inhibitors. Peripheral TCRbeta sequencing was intended to test whether TCR sequence diversity was altered and clonal T-cell expansion was caused by ivuxolimab. A male proportion of 82.7% and a mean age of 60 years, ranging from about 20 to 85, were recorded for the dose-escalation cohort. The paper describes the monotherapy dose-escalation part (N = 52 patients) of the phase I trial of ivuxolimab. Partial responses were achieved by three dose-escalation patients, of whom one had hepatocellular carcinoma and two had cutaneous melanoma. Points the paper makes about the study in general: The antigen specificity of the peripheral T cells that underwent clonal expansion was not determined. Low levels of normalized T-cell clonal expansion were also seen in some patients who did not respond. At doses from 0.1 to 3.0 mg/kg, clonal expansion was seen in both CD4+ and CD8+ blood T cells between baseline and week 6. In the 0.1-3.0 mg/kg groups, partial responders were among the patients with the lowest normalized peripheral clonal expansion, particularly in CD8+ T cells. On average, CD8+ T cells showed more expanded clones than CD4+ T cells after ivuxolimab.

Genomic DNA was extracted from sorted cells for sequencing of the TCRbeta CDR3 region. TCRbeta CDR3 regions were sequenced using the immunoSEQ Assay. Sourced from immuneACCESS, this table was stored by TCRdb with only in-frame sequences that have V and J called. A share of the clones is absent; for the studies checked, an unresolved V gene accounts for under half, and the remainder has no known explanation. The sample includes some 45,000 clones, with approximately 83% observed a single time. About 15% of the sample is in the top ten clones. A note on this clone: What this receptor recognizes is not known. No much larger clone is present one base from it, and per-base qualities are unavailable.

CDR1 and CDR2, looked up from the germline V gene, are SGHNT and YENEEA. Trimming takes 2 bases from V and 4 bases from J, and the germline ends sit 8 bases apart. Including the terminal cysteine and phenylalanine, the CDR3 comprises 13 residues. The entry retains the CDR3 DNA only, 39 bases that are in frame from base 1. The trial excluded patients who had a history of autoimmune disease or who were on systemic immunosuppression. Peripheral blood for TCR sequencing was drawn from every dose cohort at baseline, at cycle 4 day 1 and at cycle 7 day 1. The samples were drawn from a first-in-human, open-label, multicenter phase I dose-escalation trial of ivuxolimab. Adults with locally advanced or metastatic head and neck squamous cell, hepatocellular, melanoma or renal cell carcinoma were enrolled in the trial. Before TCR sequencing, CD4+ and CD8+ T cells were separately sorted from peripheral blood.

The source of this sequence is an adult with an advanced solid tumor such as melanoma, head and neck, liver or kidney cancer. This sequence uses TRBV11-3 and TRBJ1-1; the D gene lacks a confident call. Specimen: CD4+ or CD8+ T cells sorted from blood, collected in a trial of the OX40 agonist ivuxolimab. The CDR3 protein is CASSLSEATEAFF. The DNA sequence follows: TGTGCCAGCAGCTTAAGCGAGGCCACTGAAGCTTTCTTT.